The text below deals with one TCR beta chain. Its antigen is still unknown. No much larger clone is present one base from it, and per-base qualities are unavailable. This entry belongs to a study of chemoradiotherapy in HPV16-positive cancers (dated by TCRdb to the early 2020s). Notes on the research overall: Candidate HPV-specific T-cell clones and common TCR motifs were defined through functional T-cell assays on cells from a couple of HPV16-positive patients. The candidate HPV-specific TCRs and motifs were then tracked in TCR repertoires from some 86 patients with HPV-related cancers. The study asked whether T-cell immunity against the HPV oncoproteins E6 and E7 changes during chemoradiotherapy and whether it affects survival. Paper-wide results and their limitations: Expansion of candidate HPV-specific clones and E7-related TCR motifs was observed in the tumor microenvironment during treatment, whereas no such expansion was observed for non-HPV-specific T cells. In HPV16-positive patients, expansion of HPV-responsive T cells during chemoradiotherapy was associated with improved recurrence-free survival. The functional definition of HPV-specific T cells was derived from only two HPV16-positive patients, and the survival association was reported for HPV16-positive patients.

Because repertoires were sampled repeatedly during chemoradiotherapy, clonal expansion in the tumor microenvironment could be followed. Including the terminal cysteine and phenylalanine, the CDR3 comprises 16 residues. The read is trimmed to its CDR3 DNA, 48 bases read in frame from base 1. Taken from the germline V gene, the CDR1 and CDR2 loops are MNHNS and SASEGT. Trimming leaves V shorter by 3 bases and J shorter by 1 base, with the junction holding 3 bases beyond the gene matches. The method was the immunoSEQ multiplex PCR assay. As stored in TCRdb, this immuneACCESS dataset retains in-frame rearrangements with V and J assigned. A fraction of the clones does not appear; measured against another copy, unresolved V genes explain less than half of the discrepancy, and the remainder lacks a known reason. The sample table lists tens of thousands of clones, 75% to 90% of them with a count of one. The ten largest clones add up to 5% to 6.5% of the sample.

The TCR was taken from a human donor with HPV-associated anogenital cancer. The V and J genes are TRBV6-1 and TRBJ1-5; 10 bases in the junction line up with TRBD1. The input for sequencing was blood, taken from a patient who underwent chemoradiotherapy. The CDR3 corresponds to CASSEDRGGSNQPQHF. The nucleotide sequence is TGTGCCAGCAGTGAGGACAGGGGGGGAAGCAATCAGCCCCAGCATTTT.